This T cell receptor (beta chain) is drawn from a study of T cells of healthy individuals. This CDR3 comprises 15 residues. Trimming took off 4 bases at V and 0 bases at J, with 8 bases between the two ends. CDR1 is SGHNT, CDR2 YYREEE, per germline (reference sequence). In its sample, this clonotype was seen many times. Via MiXCR, TCRdb re-called the 5' RACE reads, giving one row per CDR3 protein. The sample has about 82,000 distinct CDR3 sequences; around 5.1% are singletons. The source of this sequence is a female donor in good health. The chain has TRBV5-4 and TRBJ1-6; D is unclear. CDR3 bases: TGTGCCAGCAGCCTTGAGAGCTCCTATAATTCACCCCTCCACTTT. Protein: CASSLESSYNSPLHF.